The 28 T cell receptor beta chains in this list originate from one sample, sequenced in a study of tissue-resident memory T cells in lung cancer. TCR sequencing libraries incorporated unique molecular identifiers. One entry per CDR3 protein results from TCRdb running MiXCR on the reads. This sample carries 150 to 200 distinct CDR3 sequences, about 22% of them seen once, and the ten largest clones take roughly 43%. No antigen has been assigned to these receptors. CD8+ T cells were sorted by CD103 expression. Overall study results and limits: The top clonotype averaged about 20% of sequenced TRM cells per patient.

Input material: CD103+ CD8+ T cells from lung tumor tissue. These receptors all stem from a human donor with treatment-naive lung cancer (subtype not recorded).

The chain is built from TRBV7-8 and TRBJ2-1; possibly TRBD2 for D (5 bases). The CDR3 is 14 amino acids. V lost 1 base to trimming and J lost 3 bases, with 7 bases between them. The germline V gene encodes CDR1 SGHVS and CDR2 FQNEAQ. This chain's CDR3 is CASSLGRDYNEQFF. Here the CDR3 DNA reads TGTGCCAGCAGCTTAGGACGGGACTACAATGAGCAGTTCTTC.

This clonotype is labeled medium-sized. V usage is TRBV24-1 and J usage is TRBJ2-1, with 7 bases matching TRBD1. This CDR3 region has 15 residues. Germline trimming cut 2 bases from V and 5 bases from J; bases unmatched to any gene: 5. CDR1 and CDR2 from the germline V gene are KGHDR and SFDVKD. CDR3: CATSDSDRPHNEQFF. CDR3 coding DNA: TGTGCCACCAGTGATTCGGACAGGCCTCACAATGAGCAGTTCTTC.

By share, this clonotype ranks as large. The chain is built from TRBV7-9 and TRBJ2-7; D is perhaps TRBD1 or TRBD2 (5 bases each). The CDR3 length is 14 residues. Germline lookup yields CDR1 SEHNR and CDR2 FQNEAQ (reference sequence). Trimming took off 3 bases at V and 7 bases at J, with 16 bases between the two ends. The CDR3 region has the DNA TGTGCCAGCAGCTTGACGGGGACCGGAGTGGAGCAGTACTTC. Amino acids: CASSLTGTGVEQYF.

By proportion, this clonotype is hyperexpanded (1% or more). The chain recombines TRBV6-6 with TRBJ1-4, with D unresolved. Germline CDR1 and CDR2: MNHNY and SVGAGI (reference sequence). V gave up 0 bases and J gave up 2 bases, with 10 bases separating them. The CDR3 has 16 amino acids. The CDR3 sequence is CASSYSSLGTNEKLFF. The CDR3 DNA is TGTGCCAGCAGTTACTCGAGTCTGGGGACTAATGAAAAACTGTTTTTT.

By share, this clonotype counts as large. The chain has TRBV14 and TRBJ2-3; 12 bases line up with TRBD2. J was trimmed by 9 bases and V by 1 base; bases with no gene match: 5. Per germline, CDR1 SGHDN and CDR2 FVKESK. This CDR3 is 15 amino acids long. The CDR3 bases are TGTGCCAGCAGCCAAGGATGGACTAGCGGGGCGACGCAGTATTTT. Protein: CASSQGWTSGATQYF. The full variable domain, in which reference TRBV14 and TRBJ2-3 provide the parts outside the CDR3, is EAGVTQFPSHSVIEKGQTVTLRCDPISGHDNLYWYRRVMGKEIKFLLHFVKESKQDESGMPNNRFLAERTGGTYSTLKVQPAELEDSGVYFCASSQGWTSGATQYFGPGTRLTVL.

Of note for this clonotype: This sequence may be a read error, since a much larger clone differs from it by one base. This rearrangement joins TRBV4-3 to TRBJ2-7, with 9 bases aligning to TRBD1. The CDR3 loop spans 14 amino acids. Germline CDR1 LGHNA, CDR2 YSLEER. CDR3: CASNQGTGNYEQYF. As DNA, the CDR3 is TGCGCCAGCAACCAAGGGACAGGGAACTACGAGCAGTACTTC.

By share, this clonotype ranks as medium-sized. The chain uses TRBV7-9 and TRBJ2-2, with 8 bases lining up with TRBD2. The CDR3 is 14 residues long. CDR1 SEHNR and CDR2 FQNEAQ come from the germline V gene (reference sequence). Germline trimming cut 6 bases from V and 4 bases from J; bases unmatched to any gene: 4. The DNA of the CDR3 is TGTGCCAGCAGACGGCTAGCGGGCACCGGGGAGCTGTTTTTT. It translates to CASRRLAGTGELFF.

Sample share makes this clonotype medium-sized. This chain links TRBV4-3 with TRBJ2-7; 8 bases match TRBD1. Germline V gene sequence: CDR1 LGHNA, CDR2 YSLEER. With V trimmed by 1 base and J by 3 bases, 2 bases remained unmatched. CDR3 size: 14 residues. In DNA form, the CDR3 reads TGCGCCAGCAGCCAAGGGACAGGGAACTACGAGCAGTACTTC. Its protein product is CASSQGTGNYEQYF.

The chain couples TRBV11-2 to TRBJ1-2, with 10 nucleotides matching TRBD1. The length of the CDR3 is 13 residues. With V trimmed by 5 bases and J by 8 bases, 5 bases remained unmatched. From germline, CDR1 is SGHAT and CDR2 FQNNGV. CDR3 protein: CASSLGTGDGYTF. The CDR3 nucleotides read TGTGCCAGCAGCCTGGGGACAGGGGACGGCTACACCTTC.

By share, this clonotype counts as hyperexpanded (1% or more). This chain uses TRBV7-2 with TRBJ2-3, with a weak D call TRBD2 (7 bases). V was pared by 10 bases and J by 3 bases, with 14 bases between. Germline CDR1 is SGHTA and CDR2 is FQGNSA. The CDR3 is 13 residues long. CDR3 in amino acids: CATIGGGTDTQYF. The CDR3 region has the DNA TGTGCCACCATAGGGGGGGGGACAGATACGCAGTATTTT.

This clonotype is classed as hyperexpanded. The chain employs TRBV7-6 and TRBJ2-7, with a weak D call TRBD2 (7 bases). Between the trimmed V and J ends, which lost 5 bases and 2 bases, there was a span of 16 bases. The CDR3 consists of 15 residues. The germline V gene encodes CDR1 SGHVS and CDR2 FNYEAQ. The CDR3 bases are TGTGCCAGCAGCCCAGGAGGGGGGGGAGCCTACGAGCAGTACTTC. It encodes CASSPGGGGAYEQYF.

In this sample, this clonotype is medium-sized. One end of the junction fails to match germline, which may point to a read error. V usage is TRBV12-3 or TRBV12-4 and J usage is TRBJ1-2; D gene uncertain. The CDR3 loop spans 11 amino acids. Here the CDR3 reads CASSFAGPPYF. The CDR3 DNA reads TGTGCCAGCAGTTTTGCCGGGCCCCCTTACTTC.

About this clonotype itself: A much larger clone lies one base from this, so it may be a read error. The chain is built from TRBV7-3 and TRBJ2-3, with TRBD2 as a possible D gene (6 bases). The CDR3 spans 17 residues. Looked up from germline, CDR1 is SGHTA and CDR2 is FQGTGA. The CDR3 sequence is CASSFGPGVPPYDTEYF. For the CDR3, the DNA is TGTGCCAGCAGCTTCGGCCCGGGGGTCCCACCGTACGATACGGAGTATTTT.

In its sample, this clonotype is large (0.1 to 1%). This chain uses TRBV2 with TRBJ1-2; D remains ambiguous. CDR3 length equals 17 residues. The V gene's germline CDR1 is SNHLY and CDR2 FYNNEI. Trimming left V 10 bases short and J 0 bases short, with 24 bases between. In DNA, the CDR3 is TGTGCCATCCAACCAAGATTTAACTTATTCGCTAACTATGGCTACACCTTC. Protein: CAIQPRFNLFANYGYTF.

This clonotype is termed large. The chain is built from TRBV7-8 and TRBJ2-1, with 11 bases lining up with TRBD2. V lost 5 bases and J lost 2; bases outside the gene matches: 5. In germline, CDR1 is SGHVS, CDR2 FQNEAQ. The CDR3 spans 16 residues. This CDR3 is CASSPGTSGAYNEQFF. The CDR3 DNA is TGTGCCAGCAGCCCTGGGACTAGCGGAGCCTACAATGAGCAGTTCTTC.

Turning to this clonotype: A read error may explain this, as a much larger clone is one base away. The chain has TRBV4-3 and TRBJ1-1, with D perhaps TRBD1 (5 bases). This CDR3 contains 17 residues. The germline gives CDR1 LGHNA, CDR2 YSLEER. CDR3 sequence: CVSSQDPPWGENTEAFF. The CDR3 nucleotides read TGCGTCAGCAGCCAAGATCCCCCATGGGGGGAGAACACTGAAGCTTTCTTT.

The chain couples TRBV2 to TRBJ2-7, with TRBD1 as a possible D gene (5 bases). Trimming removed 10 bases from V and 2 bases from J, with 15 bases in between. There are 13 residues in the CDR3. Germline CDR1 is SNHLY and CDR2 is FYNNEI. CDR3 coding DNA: TGTGCCAATTTACAGGTAGATGCCTACGAGCAGTACTTC. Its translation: CANLQVDAYEQYF.

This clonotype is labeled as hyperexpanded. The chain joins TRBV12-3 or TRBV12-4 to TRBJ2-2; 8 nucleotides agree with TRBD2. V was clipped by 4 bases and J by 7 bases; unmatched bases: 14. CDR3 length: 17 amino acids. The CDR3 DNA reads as TGTGCCAGCAGTTCATCTTCTACCGGGGGGGCTAACGGGGAGCTGTTTTTT. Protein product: CASSSSSTGGANGELFF.

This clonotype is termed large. As DNA, the CDR3 is TGTGCCAGCAGTCCCCCCGATACCTACAATGAGCAGTTCTTC. This translates into CASSPPDTYNEQFF. V and J are TRBV2 and TRBJ2-1, with no clear D. The germline V gene has CDR1 SNHLY and CDR2 FYNNEI. Trimming shortened V by 5 bases and J by 2 bases, and 10 bases separated the two germline ends. The CDR3 spans 14 residues.

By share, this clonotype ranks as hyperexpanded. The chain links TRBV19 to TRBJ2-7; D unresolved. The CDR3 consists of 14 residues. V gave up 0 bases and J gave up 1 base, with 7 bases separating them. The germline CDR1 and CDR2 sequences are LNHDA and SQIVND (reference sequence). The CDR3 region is CASSIDGTSYEQYF. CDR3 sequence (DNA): TGTGCCAGTAGTATAGACGGCACTTCCTACGAGCAGTACTTC.

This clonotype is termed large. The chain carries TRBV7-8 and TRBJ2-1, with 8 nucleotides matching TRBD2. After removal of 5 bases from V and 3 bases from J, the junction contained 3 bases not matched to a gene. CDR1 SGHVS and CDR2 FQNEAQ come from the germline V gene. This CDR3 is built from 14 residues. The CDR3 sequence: CASSVGGDYNEQFF. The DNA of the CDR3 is TGTGCCAGCAGCGTCGGGGGGGACTACAATGAGCAGTTCTTC.

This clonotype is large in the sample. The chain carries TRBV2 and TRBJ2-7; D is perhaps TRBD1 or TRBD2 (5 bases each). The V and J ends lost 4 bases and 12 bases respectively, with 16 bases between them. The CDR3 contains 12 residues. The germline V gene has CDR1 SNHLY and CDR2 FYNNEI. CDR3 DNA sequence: TGTGCCAGCAGTGGGACTGGGGCGATGTGGTACTTC. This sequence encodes CASSGTGAMWYF. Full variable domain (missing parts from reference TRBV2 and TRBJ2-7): EPEVTQTPSHQVTQMGQEVILRCVPISNHLYFYWYRQILGQKVEFLVSFYNNEISEKSEIFDDQFSVERPDGSNFTLKIRSTKLEDSAMYFCASSGTGAMWYFGPGTRLTVT.

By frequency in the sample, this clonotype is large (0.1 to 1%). The chain's CDR3 is CASSPGTVYTGELFF. CDR3 coding DNA: TGTGCCAGCAGCCCCGGGACAGTATACACCGGGGAGCTGTTTTTT. This chain links TRBV6-2 or TRBV6-3 with TRBJ2-2; 7 nucleotides agree with TRBD1. J gave up 3 bases and V 6 bases, and 7 bases lay outside the gene matches. This CDR3 contains 15 residues. CDR1 MNHEY and CDR2 SVGEGT come from the germline V gene.

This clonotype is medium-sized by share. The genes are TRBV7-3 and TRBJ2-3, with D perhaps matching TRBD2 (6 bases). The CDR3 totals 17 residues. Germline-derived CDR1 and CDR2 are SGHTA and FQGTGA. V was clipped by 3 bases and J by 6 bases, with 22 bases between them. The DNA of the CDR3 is TGTGCCAGCAGCTTCGGCCCGGGGGTCCCACCGTACGATACGCAGTATTTT. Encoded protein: CASSFGPGVPPYDTQYF.

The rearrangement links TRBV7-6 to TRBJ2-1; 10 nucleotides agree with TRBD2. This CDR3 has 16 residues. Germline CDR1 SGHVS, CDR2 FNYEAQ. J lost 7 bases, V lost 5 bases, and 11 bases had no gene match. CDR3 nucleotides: TGTGCCAGCAGCCCGCAGCGGGGGGGGACCGGGAATGAGCAGTTCTTC. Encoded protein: CASSPQRGGTGNEQFF.

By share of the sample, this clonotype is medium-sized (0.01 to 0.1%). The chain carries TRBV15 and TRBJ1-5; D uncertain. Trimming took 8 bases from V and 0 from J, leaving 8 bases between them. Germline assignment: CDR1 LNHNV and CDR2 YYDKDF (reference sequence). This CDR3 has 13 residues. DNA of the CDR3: TGTGCCACCGGGTATAGTAGCAATCAGCCCCAGCATTTT. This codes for CATGYSSNQPQHF.

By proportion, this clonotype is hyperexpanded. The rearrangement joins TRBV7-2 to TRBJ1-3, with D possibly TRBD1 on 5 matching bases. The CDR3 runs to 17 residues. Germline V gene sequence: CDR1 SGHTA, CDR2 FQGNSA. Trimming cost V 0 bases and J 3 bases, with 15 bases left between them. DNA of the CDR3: TGTGCCAGCAGCTTAGCGGTACTGGGGCGGCGTGGAAACACCATATATTTT. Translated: CASSLAVLGRRGNTIYF.

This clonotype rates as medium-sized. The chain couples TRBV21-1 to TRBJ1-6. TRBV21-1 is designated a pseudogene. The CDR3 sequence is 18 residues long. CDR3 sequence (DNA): TGTGCCAGCAGCAAAGGTTTCAGCCGCACCACTTATAATTCACCCCTCCACTTT. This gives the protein CASSKGFSRTTYNSPLHF.